The present TCR beta chain was sequenced within a study of shared clonotypes between healthy human individuals (dated by TCRdb to 2018 to 2021). Study-level background: The cohort included a few men and a couple of women between 18 and 49 years of age. For each donor, CD4 naive and CD4 memory were each given three plates, CD8 naive was given two plates, and CD8 memory was given one plate. To estimate repertoire size and how much clonotypes are shared between individuals, the study performed deep sequencing of blood TCR repertoires from a handful of healthy adults. To increase sequencing depth and limit assay-specific biases, TCR repertoire library preparation and sequencing were carried out by different laboratories using diverse techniques. Each donor's leukapheresis produced roughly between roughly 0.85 and 9.5 billion PBMCs.

Broader findings and caveats from the paper: Even with the large sequencing depth, rarefaction of the sorted-subset datasets indicated that sequencing was incomplete. Across a handful of donors, around 5% of naive CD4, more than 3% of naive CD8, 2% to 2.5% of memory CD4, and 0.4% to 0.45% of memory CD8 clonotypes were shared. Sampling was limited to blood, and TCR repertoires in tissue likely differ from TCR repertoires in blood. The small number of donors limited the genetic and exposure-history diversity represented. Pairwise subsampling indicated that sequencing depth was expected to affect the degree of clonotype sharing among donors. Naive subsets generally had larger estimated clonotype richness than memory subsets did. Higher generation probabilities were observed for clonotypes shared by all four sorted-subset donors than for non-shared clonotypes.

Using the deep immunoSEQ assay, multiplex PCR amplified TCR CDR3 regions from genomic DNA. Genomic DNA extracted from each cell subset was distributed evenly over all wells of several immunoSEQ 96-well plates, and each plate served as one replicate. For sorted subsets, approximately 210 ng genomic DNA, equal to 30,000 or so T cell genomes, was loaded into each replicate PCR. The purified libraries were quantified using a Qubit 3.0 fluorometer, sized with a Bioanalyzer 2100, and then quantified again using the KAPA Library Quantification kit. Each immunoSEQ 96-well plate was sequenced on its own single-read 150-cycle Illumina NextSeq 550 flow cell. In the paper's pipeline: Because only junctional sequences without quality scores were contained in the immunoSEQ output, filtering matching that applied to full-length reads could not be performed. Sequences were annotated with PyIR, a Python wrapper for IgBLAST v1.9, and V/J genes and CDR3 were assigned using IMGT germline references. Reads were filtered out if the reads had weak V/J assignments (E-value above 1e-6), no CDR3, stop codons, out-of-frame junctions, or ambiguous translated residues. V3J clonotypes were defined as sequences sharing an identical inferred V gene, J gene, and CDR3 amino acid sequence. The percentage overlap between two repertoires was calculated by dividing the number of shared unique clonotypes by the size of the smaller repertoire. Richness of each repertoire was evaluated using RTK rarefaction, the Chao1 estimator, and Recon v2.1 estimates of unobserved clonotypes. OLGA was used to compute generation probabilities for all TCRbeta clonotypes that the gDNA method yielded from a handful of donors. TCRdb re-hosts the immuneACCESS table, in-frame sequences only. Its copies lack some clones; in the studies checked, an unresolved V gene accounts for under half of them, and the cause for the rest is not known. V and J calls and clone size are copied from that table; D and trimming were computed from the DNA. Present in this sample are some 2,400,000 clones, approximately 94% of which were seen just once. In total, the top ten clones hold 0.13% of the sample.

The donors were healthy, HIV-negative adults with no recently reported acute infections or vaccinations. Every donor was a Caucasian adult residing in Nashville, Tennessee, USA. CD4+ T cells were enriched through magnetic negative selection, after which naive cells were positively selected on CD45RA and the remaining negative fraction served as the memory subset. Blood was collected by leukapheresis, and PBMCs were isolated by Ficoll-Histopaque density gradient centrifugation and then cryopreserved in liquid nitrogen vapor phase. Analytical flow cytometry was used to check the purity and quantity of each magnetically sorted T cell population. Genomic DNA was isolated from every sorted fraction and measured by UV absorbance on a Nanodrop 2000c. For this clone: Which antigen it targets is not known. A read error may account for a junction end that differs from germline.

Including cysteine and phenylalanine, the CDR3 has 15 amino acids. Only the CDR3 region is kept as DNA, spanning 45 bases read in frame from base 1. Looking up the germline V gene (reference sequence) yields CDR1 SSHAT and CDR2 FNYEAQ. The sequence links TRBV7-7 to TRBJ2-7; there is no confident call for the D gene. The specimen sequenced was naive CD4+ T cells sorted from blood. The sample's cell subset or site label is to be understood as: CD45RA+ positively selected. This TCR derives from a man between 18 and 35 years old in good health. The CDR3 is CASSLGIGRSDEQYF. In nucleotides, the sequence is TGTGCTAGCAGCTTAGGAATAGGCAGAAGCGACGAGCAGTACTTC.